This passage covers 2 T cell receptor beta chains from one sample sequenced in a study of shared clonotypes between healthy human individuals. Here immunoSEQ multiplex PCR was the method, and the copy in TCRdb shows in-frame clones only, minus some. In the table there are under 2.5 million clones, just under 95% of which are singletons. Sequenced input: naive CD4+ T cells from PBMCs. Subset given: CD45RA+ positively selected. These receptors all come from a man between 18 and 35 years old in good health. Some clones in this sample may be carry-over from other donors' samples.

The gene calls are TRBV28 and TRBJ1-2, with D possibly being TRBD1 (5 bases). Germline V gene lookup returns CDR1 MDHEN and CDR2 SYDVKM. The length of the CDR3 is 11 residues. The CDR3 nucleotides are TGTGCTCCACCGGCCCCAGGGGGCTACACCTTC. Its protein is CAPPAPGGYTF.

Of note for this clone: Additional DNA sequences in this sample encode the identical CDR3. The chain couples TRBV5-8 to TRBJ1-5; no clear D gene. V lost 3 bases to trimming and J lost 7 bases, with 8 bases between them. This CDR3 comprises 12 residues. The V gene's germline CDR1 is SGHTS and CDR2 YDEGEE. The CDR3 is CASSSGLQPQHF. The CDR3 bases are TGTGCCAGCAGCTCGGGTCTCCAGCCCCAGCATTTT.